This TCR beta chain was sequenced for a study of cytomegalovirus exposure and HLA in healthy donors. Study-wide context: In an early release, HLA-typed donors contributed approximately 82 million unique TCR sequences.

With respect to this clone: Antigen specificity is unknown.

The PCR used 60 Vbeta and 13 Jbeta primers. TCRdb's table, derived via immunoSEQ multiplex PCR, lists solely in-frame clones and lacks some. This table has roughly 120,000 clones, 60% to 85% appearing once. Overall study findings and caveats: Common viral pathogens were later found to be apparently linked to several of the most significant clusters.

The TCR was taken from a woman in her thirties or forties in good health and CMV-seropositive. The specimen was PBMCs.

The CDR3 is CASSPYEDRATGELFF. CDR3 DNA sequence: TGTGCCAGCTCACCCTACGAGGACAGGGCAACCGGGGAGCTGTTTTTT. The chain carries TRBV18 and TRBJ2-2; 8 nucleotides match TRBD1. V shed 3 bases and J 5 bases; nucleotides not matched to a gene: 8. This CDR3 contains 16 residues. Germline lookup yields CDR1 KGHSH and CDR2 LQKENI.